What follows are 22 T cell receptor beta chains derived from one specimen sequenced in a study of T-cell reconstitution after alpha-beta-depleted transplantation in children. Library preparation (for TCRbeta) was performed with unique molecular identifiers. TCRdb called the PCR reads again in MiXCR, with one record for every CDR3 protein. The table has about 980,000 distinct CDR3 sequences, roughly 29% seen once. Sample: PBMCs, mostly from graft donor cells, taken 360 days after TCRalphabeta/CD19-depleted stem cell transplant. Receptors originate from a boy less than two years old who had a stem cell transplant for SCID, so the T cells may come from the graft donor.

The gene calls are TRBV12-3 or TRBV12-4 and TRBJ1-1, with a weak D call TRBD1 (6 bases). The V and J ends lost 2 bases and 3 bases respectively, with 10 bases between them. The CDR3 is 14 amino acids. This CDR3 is CASSLQGWDTEAFF. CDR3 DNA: TGTGCCAGCAGTTTACAGGGGTGGGACACTGAAGCTTTCTTT.

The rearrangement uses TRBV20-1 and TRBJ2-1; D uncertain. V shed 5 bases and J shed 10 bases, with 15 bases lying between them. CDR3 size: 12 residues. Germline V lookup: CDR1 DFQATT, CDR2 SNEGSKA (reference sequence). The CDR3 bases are TGCAGTGCTTCCTTGGGTGCTCGGGAGCAGTTCTTC. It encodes CSASLGAREQFF.

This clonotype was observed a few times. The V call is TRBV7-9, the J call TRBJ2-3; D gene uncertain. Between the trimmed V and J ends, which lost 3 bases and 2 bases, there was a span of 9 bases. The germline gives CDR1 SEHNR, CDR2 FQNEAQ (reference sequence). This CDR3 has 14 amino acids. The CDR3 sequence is CASSFYHVTDTQYF. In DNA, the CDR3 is TGTGCCAGCAGCTTCTACCACGTCACAGATACGCAGTATTTT.

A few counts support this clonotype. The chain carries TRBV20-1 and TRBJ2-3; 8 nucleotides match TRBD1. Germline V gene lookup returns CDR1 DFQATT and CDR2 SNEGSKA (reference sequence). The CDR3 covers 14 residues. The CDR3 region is CSPVDRAEMDTQYF. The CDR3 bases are TGCAGCCCAGTGGACAGGGCGGAAATGGATACGCAGTATTTT.

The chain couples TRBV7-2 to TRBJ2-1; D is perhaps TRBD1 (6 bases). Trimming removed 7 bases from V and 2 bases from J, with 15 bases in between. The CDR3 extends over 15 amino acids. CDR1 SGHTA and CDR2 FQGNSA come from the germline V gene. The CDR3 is CASTPDSPPYNEQFF. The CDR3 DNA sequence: TGTGCCAGCACCCCGGACAGCCCTCCCTACAATGAGCAGTTCTTC.

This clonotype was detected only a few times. CDR3 in DNA: TGCGCCAGCAGCCAACCCAGCGGAGGCACAGATACGCAGTATTTT. Protein product: CASSQPSGGTDTQYF. The J gene is TRBJ2-3, the V gene TRBV4-3; maybe TRBD2 (5 bases). CDR3 size: 15 residues. V was trimmed by 2 bases and J by 1 base, leaving 10 bases between them. Looked up from germline, CDR1 is LGHNA and CDR2 is YSLEER.

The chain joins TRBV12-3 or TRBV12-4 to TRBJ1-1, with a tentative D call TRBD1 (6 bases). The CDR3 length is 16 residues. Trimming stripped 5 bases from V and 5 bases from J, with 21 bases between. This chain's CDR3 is CASSPRGGGGRTEAFF. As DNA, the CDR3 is TGTGCCAGCAGTCCGCGGGGTGGGGGCGGCAGGACTGAAGCTTTCTTT.

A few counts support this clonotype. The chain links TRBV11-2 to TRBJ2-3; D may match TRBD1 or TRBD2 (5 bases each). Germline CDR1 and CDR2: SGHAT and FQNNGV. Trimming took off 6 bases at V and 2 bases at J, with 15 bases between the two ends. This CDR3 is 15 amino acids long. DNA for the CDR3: TGTGCCAGCAGTTATACTTCCGGGACCACAGATACGCAGTATTTT. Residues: CASSYTSGTTDTQYF. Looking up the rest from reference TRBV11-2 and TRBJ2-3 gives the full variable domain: EAGVAQSPRYKIIEKRQSVAFWCNPISGHATLYWYQQILGQGPKLLIQFQNNGVVDDSQLPKDRFSAERLKGVDSTLKIQPAKLEDSAVYLCASSYTSGTTDTQYFGPGTRLTVL.

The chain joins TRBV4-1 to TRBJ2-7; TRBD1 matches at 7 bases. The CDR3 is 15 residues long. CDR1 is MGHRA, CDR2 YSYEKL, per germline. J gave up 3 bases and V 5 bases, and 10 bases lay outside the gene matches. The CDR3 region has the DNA TGCGCCAGCAGCTTCCGGGACAGTACTTTCTACGAGCAGTACTTC. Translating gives CASSFRDSTFYEQYF.

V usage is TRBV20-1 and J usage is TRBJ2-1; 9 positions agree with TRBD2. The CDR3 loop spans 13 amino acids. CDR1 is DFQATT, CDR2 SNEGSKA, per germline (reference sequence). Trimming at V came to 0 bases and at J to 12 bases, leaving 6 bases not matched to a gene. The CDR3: CSARDRASGVQFF. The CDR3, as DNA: TGCAGTGCTAGAGATCGGGCTAGCGGGGTGCAGTTCTTC.

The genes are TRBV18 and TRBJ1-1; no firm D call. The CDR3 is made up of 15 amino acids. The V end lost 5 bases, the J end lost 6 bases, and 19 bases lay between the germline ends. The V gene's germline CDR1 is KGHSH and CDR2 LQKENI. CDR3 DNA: TGTGCCAGCTCATCCGAGGGAGGGAGTATTGCTGAAGCTTTCTTT. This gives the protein CASSSEGGSIAEAFF.

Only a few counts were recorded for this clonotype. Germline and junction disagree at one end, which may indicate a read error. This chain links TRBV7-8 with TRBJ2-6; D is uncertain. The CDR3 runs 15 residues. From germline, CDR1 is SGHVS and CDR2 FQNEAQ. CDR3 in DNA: TGTGCCAGCAGCTTAGTCTACTCTGGGACCAACGTCCTGACTTTC. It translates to CASSLVYSGTNVLTF.

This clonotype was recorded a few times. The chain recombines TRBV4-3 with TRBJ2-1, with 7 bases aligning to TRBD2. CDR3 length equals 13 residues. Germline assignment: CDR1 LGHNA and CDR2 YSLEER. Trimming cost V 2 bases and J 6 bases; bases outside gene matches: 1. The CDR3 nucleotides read TGCGCCAGCAGCCAATCGGGGGGCAATGAGCAGTTCTTC. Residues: CASSQSGGNEQFF.

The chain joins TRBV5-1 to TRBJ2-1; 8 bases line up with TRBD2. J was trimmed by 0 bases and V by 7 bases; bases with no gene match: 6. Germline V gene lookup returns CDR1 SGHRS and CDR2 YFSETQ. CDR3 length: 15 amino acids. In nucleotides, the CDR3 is TGCGCCAGCCTCCCGGGGGGGAGCTCCTACAATGAGCAGTTCTTC. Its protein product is CASLPGGSSYNEQFF.

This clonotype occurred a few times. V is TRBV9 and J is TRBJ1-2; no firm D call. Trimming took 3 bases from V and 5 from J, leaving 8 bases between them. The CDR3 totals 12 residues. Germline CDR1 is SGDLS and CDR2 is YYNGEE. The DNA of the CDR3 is TGTGCCAGCAGCGGTACAAAGTATGGCTACACCTTC. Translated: CASSGTKYGYTF.

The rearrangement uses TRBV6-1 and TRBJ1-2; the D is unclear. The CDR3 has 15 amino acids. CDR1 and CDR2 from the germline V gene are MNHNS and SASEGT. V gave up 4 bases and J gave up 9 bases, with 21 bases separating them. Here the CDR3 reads CASSVDPVTPSSYTF. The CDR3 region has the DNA TGTGCCAGCAGTGTGGATCCAGTGACTCCTTCTAGCTACACCTTC.

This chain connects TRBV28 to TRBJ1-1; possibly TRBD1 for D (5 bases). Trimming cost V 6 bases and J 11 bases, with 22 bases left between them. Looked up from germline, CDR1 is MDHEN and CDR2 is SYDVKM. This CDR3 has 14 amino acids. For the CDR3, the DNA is TGTGCCAGCAGCTACGCCTGGACTGGGGCTTGGGCTTTCTTT. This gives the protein CASSYAWTGAWAFF.

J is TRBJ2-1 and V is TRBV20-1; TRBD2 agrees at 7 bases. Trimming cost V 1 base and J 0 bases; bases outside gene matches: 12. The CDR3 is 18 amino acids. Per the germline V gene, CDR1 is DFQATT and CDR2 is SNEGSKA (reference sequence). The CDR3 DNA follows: TGCAGTGCTAGAGTCGGGGGAGGGCGGAAGAGCTCCTACAATGAGCAGTTCTTC. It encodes CSARVGGGRKSSYNEQFF.

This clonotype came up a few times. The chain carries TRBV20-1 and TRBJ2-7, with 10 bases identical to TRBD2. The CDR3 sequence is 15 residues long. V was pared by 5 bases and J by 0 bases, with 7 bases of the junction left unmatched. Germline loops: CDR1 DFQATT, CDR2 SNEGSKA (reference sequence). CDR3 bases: TGCAGTGCTTGGGATCGACTAGCGGGCTCCTACGAGCAGTACTTC. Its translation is CSAWDRLAGSYEQYF.

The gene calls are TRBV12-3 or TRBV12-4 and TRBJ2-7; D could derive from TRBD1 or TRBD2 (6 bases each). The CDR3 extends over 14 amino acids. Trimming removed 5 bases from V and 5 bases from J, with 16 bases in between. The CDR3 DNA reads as TGTGCCAGCAGTCCCGGGGGCATCCCTAACGAGCAGTACTTC. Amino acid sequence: CASSPGGIPNEQYF.

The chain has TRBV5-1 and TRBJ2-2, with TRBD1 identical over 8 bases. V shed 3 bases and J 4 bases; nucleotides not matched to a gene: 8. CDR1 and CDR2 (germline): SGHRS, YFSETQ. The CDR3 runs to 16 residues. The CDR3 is CASSSPLGQATGELFF. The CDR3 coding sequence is TGCGCCAGCAGCTCCCCATTGGGACAGGCCACCGGGGAGCTGTTTTTT. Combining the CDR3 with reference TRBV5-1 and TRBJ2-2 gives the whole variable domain KAGVTQTPRYLIKTRGQQVTLSCSPISGHRSVSWYQQTPGQGLQFLFEYFSETQRNKGNFPGRFSGRQFSNSRSEMNVSTLELGDSALYLCASSSPLGQATGELFFGEGSRLTVL.

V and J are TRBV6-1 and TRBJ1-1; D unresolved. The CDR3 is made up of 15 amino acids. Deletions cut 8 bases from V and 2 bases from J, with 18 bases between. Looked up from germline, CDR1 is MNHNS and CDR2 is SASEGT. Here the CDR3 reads CASHASGVGNTEAFF. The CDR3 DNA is TGTGCCAGCCACGCCTCCGGTGTAGGAAACACTGAAGCTTTCTTT.